The sequence of this T cell receptor beta chain was determined in a study of shared clonotypes between healthy human individuals. V lost 3 bases to trimming and J lost 2 bases, with 18 bases between them. The CDR3 contains 16 residues. Germline-derived CDR1 and CDR2 are SGHRS and YFSETQ. In its sample, this clone was seen a few times. Produced via immunoSEQ multiplex PCR; TCRdb's table is partial and in-frame only. The profile shows approximately 340,000 clones, roughly 70% of them singletons. All donors were healthy HIV-negative adults lacking recent acute infections or vaccinations. The sequence came from a man in his thirties or forties in good health. The material sequenced was memory CD4+ T cells sorted from blood. Sample subset: CD45RA-negative fraction. The rearrangement links TRBV5-1 to TRBJ2-7; the D gene is possibly TRBD2 (6 bases). The CDR3: CASSSGSSVLTYEQYF. CDR3 nucleotides: TGCGCCAGCAGCTCAGGATCTAGCGTTTTAACCTACGAGCAGTACTTC.